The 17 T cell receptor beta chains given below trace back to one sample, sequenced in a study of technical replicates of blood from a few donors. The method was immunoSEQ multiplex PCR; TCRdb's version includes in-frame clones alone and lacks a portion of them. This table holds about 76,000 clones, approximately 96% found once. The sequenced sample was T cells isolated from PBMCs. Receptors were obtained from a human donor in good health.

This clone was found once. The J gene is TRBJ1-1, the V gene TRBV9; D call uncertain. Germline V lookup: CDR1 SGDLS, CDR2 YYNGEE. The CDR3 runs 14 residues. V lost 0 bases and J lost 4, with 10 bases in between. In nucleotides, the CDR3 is TGTGCCAGCAGCGTAGGCAGGTTGGGCACTGAAGCTTTCTTT. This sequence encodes CASSVGRLGTEAFF.

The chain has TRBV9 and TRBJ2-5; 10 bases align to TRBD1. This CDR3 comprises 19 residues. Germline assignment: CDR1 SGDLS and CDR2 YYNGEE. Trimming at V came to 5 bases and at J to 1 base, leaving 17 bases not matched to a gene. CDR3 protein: CASRLRGTGAPIFQETQYF. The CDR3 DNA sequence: TGTGCCAGCAGGTTACGGGGGACAGGGGCCCCGATATTCCAAGAGACCCAGTACTTC.

The CDR3 region has the DNA TGCGCCAGCAGCCAAGATATCCTCCGGCGGAGGGCGGGAGGAAACACCATATATTTT. This encodes CASSQDILRRRAGGNTIYF. The chain uses TRBV4-1 and TRBJ1-3; D ambiguous. Between the trimmed V and J ends, which lost 0 bases and 4 bases, there was a span of 22 bases. This CDR3 contains 19 residues. Germline V lookup: CDR1 MGHRA, CDR2 YSYEKL.

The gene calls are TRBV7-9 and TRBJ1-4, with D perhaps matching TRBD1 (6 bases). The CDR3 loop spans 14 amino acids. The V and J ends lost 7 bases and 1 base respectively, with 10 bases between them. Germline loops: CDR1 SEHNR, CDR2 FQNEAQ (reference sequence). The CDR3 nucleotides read TGTGCCAGCACGGGGGGGCTAACTAATGAAAAACTGTTTTTT. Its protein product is CASTGGLTNEKLFF.

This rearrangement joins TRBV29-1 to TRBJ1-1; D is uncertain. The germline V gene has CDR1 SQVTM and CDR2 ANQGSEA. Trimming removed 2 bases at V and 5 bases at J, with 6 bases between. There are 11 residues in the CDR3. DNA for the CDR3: TGCAGCGTTGAATCGGGGACTGAAGCTTTCTTT. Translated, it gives CSVESGTEAFF.

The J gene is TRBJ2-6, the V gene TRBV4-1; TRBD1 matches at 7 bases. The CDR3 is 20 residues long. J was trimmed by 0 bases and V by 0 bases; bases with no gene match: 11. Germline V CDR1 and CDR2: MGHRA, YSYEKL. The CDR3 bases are TGCGCCAGCAGCCAAGAACTGCAGGGGGTCCCTTCCTCTGGGGCCAACGTCCTGACTTTC. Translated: CASSQELQGVPSSGANVLTF.

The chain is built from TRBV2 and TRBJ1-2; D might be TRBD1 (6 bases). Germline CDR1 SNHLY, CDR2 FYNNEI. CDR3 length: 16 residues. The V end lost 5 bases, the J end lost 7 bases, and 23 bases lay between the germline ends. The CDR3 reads CASSPGSGQGQRGYTF. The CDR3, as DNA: TGTGCCAGCAGTCCGGGGTCGGGGCAGGGGCAGCGTGGCTACACCTTC.

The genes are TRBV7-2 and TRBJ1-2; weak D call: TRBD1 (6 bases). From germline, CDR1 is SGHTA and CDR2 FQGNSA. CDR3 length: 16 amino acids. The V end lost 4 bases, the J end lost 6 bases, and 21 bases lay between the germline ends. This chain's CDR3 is CASSSLTRGMENGYTF. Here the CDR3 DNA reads TGTGCCAGCAGCTCCCTAACCAGGGGAATGGAGAATGGCTACACCTTC.

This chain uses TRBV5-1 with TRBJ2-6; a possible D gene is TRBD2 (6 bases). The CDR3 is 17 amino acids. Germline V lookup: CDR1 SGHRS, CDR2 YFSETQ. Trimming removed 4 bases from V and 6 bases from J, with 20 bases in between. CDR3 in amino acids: CASSAGMQVLVANVLTF. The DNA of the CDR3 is TGCGCCAGCAGCGCGGGGATGCAGGTGCTTGTGGCCAACGTCCTGACTTTC.

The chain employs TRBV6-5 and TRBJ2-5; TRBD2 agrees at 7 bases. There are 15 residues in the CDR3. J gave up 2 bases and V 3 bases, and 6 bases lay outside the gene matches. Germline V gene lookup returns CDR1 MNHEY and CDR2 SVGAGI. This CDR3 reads CASSYLASGQETQYF. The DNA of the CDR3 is TGTGCCAGCAGTTATTTGGCTAGCGGACAAGAGACCCAGTACTTC.

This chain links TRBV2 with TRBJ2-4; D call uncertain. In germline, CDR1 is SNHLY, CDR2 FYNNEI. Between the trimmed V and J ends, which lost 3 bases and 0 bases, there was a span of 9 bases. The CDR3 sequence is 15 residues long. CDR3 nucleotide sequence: TGTGCCAGCAGTGACGTGGCCTTAGCCAAAAACATTCAGTACTTC. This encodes CASSDVALAKNIQYF.

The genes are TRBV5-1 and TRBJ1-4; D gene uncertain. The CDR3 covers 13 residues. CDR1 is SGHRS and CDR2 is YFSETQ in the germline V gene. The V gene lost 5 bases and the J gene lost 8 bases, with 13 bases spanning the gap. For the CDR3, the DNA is TGCGCCAGCAGGCGGGAGGGCTCGGAAAAACTGTTTTTT. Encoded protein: CASRREGSEKLFF.

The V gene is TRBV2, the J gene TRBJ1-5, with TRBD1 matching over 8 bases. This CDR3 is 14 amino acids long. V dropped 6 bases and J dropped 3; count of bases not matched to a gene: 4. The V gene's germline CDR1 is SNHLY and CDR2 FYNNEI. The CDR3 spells CASRPTGDNQPQHF. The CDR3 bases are TGTGCCAGCAGACCGACAGGGGACAATCAGCCCCAGCATTTT.

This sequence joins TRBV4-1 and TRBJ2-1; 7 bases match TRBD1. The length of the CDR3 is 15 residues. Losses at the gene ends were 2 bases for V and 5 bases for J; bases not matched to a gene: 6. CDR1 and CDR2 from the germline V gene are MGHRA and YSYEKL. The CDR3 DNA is TGCGCCAGCAGCCAAAAAGGACAGGCGGACAATGAGCAGTTCTTC. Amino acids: CASSQKGQADNEQFF.

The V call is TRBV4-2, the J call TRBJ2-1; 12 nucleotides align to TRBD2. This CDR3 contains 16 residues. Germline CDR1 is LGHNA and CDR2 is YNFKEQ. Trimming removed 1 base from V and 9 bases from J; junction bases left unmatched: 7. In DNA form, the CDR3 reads TGTGCCAGCAGCCAAGGCGGGACTAGCGGGTGGGGTGAGCAGTTCTTC. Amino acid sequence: CASSQGGTSGWGEQFF.

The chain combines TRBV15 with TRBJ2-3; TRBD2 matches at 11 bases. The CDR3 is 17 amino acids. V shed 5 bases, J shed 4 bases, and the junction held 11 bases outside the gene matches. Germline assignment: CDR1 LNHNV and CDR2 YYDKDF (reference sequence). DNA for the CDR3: TGTGCCACCAGCGCACCGTCCGGACTAGCGGGTGCAGATACGCAGTATTTT. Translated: CATSAPSGLAGADTQYF.

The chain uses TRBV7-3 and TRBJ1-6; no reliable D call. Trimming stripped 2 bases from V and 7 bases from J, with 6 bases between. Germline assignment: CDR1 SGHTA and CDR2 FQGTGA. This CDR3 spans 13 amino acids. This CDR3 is CASSLEPNSPLHF. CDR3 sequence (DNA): TGTGCCAGCAGCTTAGAGCCCAATTCACCCCTCCACTTT.